The present T cell receptor (beta chain) was sequenced within a study of blood T cell repertoires in COVID-19. Study summary: Samples taken during acute and convalescent COVID-19 were collected in the United States, Italy and Spain. T cells, B-cell-depleted T cells, or PBMCs supplied cDNA or gDNA.

The germline V and J ends were trimmed by 4 bases and 4 bases, with 10 bases remaining between them. The V gene's germline CDR1 is SGHTA and CDR2 FQGNSA. CDR3 length: 13 amino acids. Study processing details: For nucleated cells, counts were estimated from reference gene primer amplification. Repertoires were generated with immunoSEQ multiplex PCR, while TCRdb's copy carries only in-frame clones and drops some. Clonal size and the V and J genes are those of that table, whereas D and trimming came from the DNA. This table holds 95,000 to 110,000 clones, approximately 80% found once. Sequences were obtained from peripheral blood. The rearrangement joins TRBV7-2 to TRBJ1-1; D perhaps matches TRBD1 (6 bases). The sequence was collected from a man in his sixties with acute or convalescent COVID-19. CDR3 protein: CASSYREGTEAFF. Here the CDR3 DNA reads TGTGCCAGCAGCTACAGGGAGGGCACTGAAGCTTTCTTT. The full variable domain, in which reference TRBV7-2 and TRBJ1-1 provide the parts outside the CDR3, is GAGVSQSPSNKVTEKGKDVELRCDPISGHTALYWYRQSLGQGLEFLIYFQGNSAPDKSGLPSDRFSAERTGGSVSTLTIQRTQQEDSAVYLCASSYREGTEAFFGQGTRLTVV.